The T cell receptor beta chain described here comes from a study of T cell repertoires in cytomegalovirus infection. Study-wide results and caveats: In two of eight donors, the top clonotype was HLA-C-restricted CMV-specific.

This clonotype turned up a few times. What it binds is unknown. TCRdb independently ran MiXCR on the reads; one entry per CDR3 protein. Of about 890,000 distinct CDR3 sequences listed, about a third are singletons. Germline CDR1 is SEHNR and CDR2 is FQNEAQ (reference sequence). The CDR3 runs to 16 residues. J gave up 1 base and V 5 bases, and 10 bases lay outside the gene matches. Here the sequenced sample was cultured CD8+ T cells from PBMCs, taken from culture after CMV antigen stimulation. This sequence joins TRBV7-9 and TRBJ1-2, with 7 bases fitting TRBD1. This receptor was taken from a human donor in good health (CMV status not recorded). Some clones in this sample may be carry-over from other donors' samples. The CDR3 region has the DNA TGTGCCAGCAGCAGGCCCGGGACAGATCATAACTATGGCTACACCTTC. It specifies CASSRPGTDHNYGYTF.